This TCR beta chain was captured by sequencing in a study of T cells after posttransplantation cyclophosphamide (dated by TCRdb to 2016 to 2017). Broadly, across the study: The study tracked T cell repertoire reconstitution by TRB sequencing after myeloablative bone marrow transplantation using posttransplantation cyclophosphamide as GVHD prophylaxis. Samples from about 33 PTCy-treated patients, along with samples from roughly 16 of their related bone marrow donors, underwent antigen receptor sequencing. Blood from all 35 or so PTCy patients who had 1-year posttransplant specimens underwent TRB sequencing. TRB sequencing was also done on up to about 3 additional blood samples from 2 to 5.2 years after transplant in 3 patients, and on pretransplant blood from several patients. TRA and TRB clonality were tightly correlated in roughly ten samples, so subsequent TCR analyses focused on TRB only. Public TRB sequences were searched against a database of over 3,600 sequences associated with responses to pathogens, tumor antigens, self-antigens and alloantigens.

On the day of marrow donation, related bone marrow donors gave peripheral blood samples. Mononuclear cells from peripheral blood and bone marrow were separated by Ficoll-Hypaque density centrifugation and then cryopreserved. TRB sequencing was run on genomic DNA with either the immunoSEQ assay at survey resolution or the hsTCRB kit. Regarding the original processing steps: The immunoSEQ software handled initial read processing, and the LymphoSeq R package was used for repertoire analyses. Clonality was calculated as 1 minus normalized Shannon entropy, and the Gini coefficient was also calculated for each TRB dataset. Phenotypes of unsorted samples were inferred by mapping TRB sequences from sorted subsets of the recipient or donor onto the same recipient's unsorted samples. As stored in TCRdb, this immuneACCESS dataset retains in-frame rearrangements with V and J assigned. A fraction of the clones does not appear; measured against another copy, unresolved V genes explain less than half of the discrepancy, and the remainder lacks a known reason. That table is the source of V, J and clone size, and D and trimming were worked out from the DNA. The sample comprises about 12,000 clones, and every one was counted more than once. About 7.1% of the sample goes to the ten largest clones.

In this sample, this clone turned up many times. The antigen this receptor binds is unknown. Base qualities are not at hand, and no much larger clone is one base apart. Clipping removes 10 bases from V and 4 bases from J, with 13 as the unmatched junction base count. Reading the germline V gene gives CDR1 ENHRY and CDR2 SYGVKD. The CDR3 holds 15 amino acids from the cysteine to the phenylalanine. The kept DNA is CDR3 alone, 45 bases in frame from the first base. Paper-wide results and their limitations: The TRB repertoires of T cells infiltrating skin or GI tract showed only limited overlap with the TRB repertoires of T cells in blood. Across the 35 to 55 patients, TRB clonality was highly associated with recipient CMV seropositivity and CMV reactivation, and diversity with PTCy was similar to that in the CNI/methotrexate controls. Donor-recipient similarity was low at 1-2 months but rose over the first year, and later blood repertoires were often dominated by donor CD8+ memory clones.

This sequence uses TRBV10-3 and TRBJ2-1, with TRBD2 matching 7 junction bases. The sequence was obtained from a woman aged 40 to 49 in good health, CMV-negative, and a related stem cell transplant donor. Sequenced: PBMCs. The CDR3 reads CATSLGDYGYNEQFF. The DNA sequence is given as TGTGCCACCTCCCTCGGGGACTATGGGTACAATGAGCAGTTCTTC.